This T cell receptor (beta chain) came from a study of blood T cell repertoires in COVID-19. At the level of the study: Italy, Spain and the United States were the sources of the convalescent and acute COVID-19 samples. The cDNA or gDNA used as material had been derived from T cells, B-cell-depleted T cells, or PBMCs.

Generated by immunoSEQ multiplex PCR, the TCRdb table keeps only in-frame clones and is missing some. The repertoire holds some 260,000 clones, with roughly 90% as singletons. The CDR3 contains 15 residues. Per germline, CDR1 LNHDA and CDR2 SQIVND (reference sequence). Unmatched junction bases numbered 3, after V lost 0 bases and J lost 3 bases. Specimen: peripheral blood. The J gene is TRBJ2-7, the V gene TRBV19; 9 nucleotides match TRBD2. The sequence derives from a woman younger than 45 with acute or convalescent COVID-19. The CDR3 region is CASSIEQAGGYEQYF. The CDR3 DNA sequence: TGTGCCAGTAGTATAGAGCAAGCGGGAGGCTACGAGCAGTACTTC.